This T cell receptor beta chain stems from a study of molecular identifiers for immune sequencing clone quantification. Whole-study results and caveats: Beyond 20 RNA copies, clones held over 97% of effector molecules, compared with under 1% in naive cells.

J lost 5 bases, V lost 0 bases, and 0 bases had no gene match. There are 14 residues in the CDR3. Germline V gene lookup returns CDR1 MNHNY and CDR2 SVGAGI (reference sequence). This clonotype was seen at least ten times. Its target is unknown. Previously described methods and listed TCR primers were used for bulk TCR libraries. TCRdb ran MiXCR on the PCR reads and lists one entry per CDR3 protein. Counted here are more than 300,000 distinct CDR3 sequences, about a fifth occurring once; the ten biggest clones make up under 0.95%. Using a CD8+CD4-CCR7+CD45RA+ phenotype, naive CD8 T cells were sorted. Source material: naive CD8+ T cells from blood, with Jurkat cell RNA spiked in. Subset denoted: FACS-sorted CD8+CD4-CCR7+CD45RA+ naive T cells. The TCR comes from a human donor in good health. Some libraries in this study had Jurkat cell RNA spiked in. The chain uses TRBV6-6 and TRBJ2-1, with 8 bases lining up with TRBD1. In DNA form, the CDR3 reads TGTGCCAGCAGTTACTCACAGGGGGACAATGAGCAGTTCTTC. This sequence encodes CASSYSQGDNEQFF.